A single sample gave rise to the 15 T cell receptor beta chains below, sequenced in a study of beta chain features in type 1 diabetes. Expressed TCRB transcripts were sequenced after all isolated RNA was converted to cDNA. Produced via immunoSEQ multiplex PCR; TCRdb's table is partial and in-frame only. The sample carries 250,000 to 400,000 clones, approximately 14% recorded once. Sequencing input: central memory CD4+ T cells from blood. The receptors derive from a man aged 25 to 45 in good health.

The table lists this clone with many counts. This sequence joins TRBV14 and TRBJ2-1; TRBD2 matches 10 bases. The CDR3 runs 14 residues. The germline CDR1 and CDR2 sequences are SGHDN and FVKESK. V trimming: 7 bases; J trimming: 6 bases; junction bases outside the gene matches: 6. The CDR3 DNA reads TGTGCCAGCACCCGGACTAGCGGCAGCAATGAGCAGTTCTTC. Its translation: CASTRTSGSNEQFF.

CDR3 in amino acids: CASSSYTEAFF. In nucleotides, the CDR3 is TGTGCCAGCAGCTCTTACACTGAAGCTTTCTTT. This chain joins TRBV5-4 and TRBJ1-1; D is ambiguous. From germline, CDR1 is SGHNT and CDR2 YYREEE (reference sequence). Trimming took off 3 bases at V and 3 bases at J, with 3 bases between the two ends. The CDR3 has 11 amino acids.

The V gene is TRBV19, the J gene TRBJ1-3; the D is unclear. Per the germline V gene, CDR1 is LNHDA and CDR2 is SQIVND (reference sequence). Trimming left V 2 bases short and J 0 bases short, with 11 bases between. The CDR3 extends over 16 amino acids. The CDR3 DNA is TGTGCCAGTAGTATACGGCGCCCCCTCTCTGGAAACACCATATATTTT. Translating it yields CASSIRRPLSGNTIYF.

This clone has ten or more counts. The chain recombines TRBV10-3 with TRBJ2-7; D is unclear. V lost 4 bases to trimming and J lost 3 bases, with 10 bases between them. CDR1 and CDR2 (germline): ENHRY, SYGVKD. CDR3 length: 13 residues. Here the CDR3 reads CAISAQPDYEQYV. The CDR3 region has the DNA TGTGCCATCAGTGCCCAACCGGACTACGAGCAGTACGTC.

In this sample, this clone turned up many times. The CDR3 coding sequence is TGCAGCGCCTTGTCGGGTTATGGCTACACCTTC. This gives the protein CSALSGYGYTF. The gene calls are TRBV29-1 and TRBJ1-2; D remains ambiguous. The germline V gene has CDR1 SQVTM and CDR2 ANQGSEA. The germline V and J ends were trimmed by 7 bases and 5 bases, with 11 bases remaining between them. The CDR3 loop spans 11 amino acids. Drawing the rest from reference TRBV29-1 and TRBJ1-2, the complete variable domain is SAVISQKPSRDICQRGTSLTIQCQVDSQVTMMFWYRQQPGQSLTLIATANQGSEATYESGFVIDKFPISRPNLTFSTLTVSNMSPEDSSIYLCSALSGYGYTFGSGTRLTVV.

This clone was observed a handful of times. The chain links TRBV19 to TRBJ2-7; 8 nucleotides line up with TRBD2. There are 14 residues in the CDR3. The ends lost 9 bases at V and 3 bases at J; junction bases unmatched: 10. Germline CDR1 and CDR2: LNHDA and SQIVND (reference sequence). This CDR3 reads CASPPTGGGYEQYF. The CDR3 DNA reads as TGTGCCAGCCCTCCAACGGGGGGGGGCTACGAGCAGTACTTC.

The chain joins TRBV15 to TRBJ1-1, with D possibly TRBD1 on 6 matching bases. Germline values: CDR1 LNHNV, CDR2 YYDKDF (reference sequence). The CDR3 spans 15 residues. The V end was cut by 0 bases, the J end by 5 bases, with 13 bases between. Here the CDR3 DNA reads TGTGCCACCAGCAGAGATGTGACAGGAGGGACTGAAGCTTTCTTT. Translated: CATSRDVTGGTEAFF.

The table lists this clone with a few counts. The genes are TRBV4-1 and TRBJ1-6; a weak D match, TRBD1 (5 bases). This CDR3 comprises 12 residues. CDR1 is MGHRA, CDR2 YSYEKL, per germline. V shed 3 bases and J shed 8 bases, with 5 bases lying between them. CDR3 in DNA: TGCGCCAGCAGCCAGGGGGATTCACCCCTCCACTTT. It codes for CASSQGDSPLHF.

This chain connects TRBV7-2 to TRBJ2-1, with 7 nucleotides matching TRBD2. The V gene's germline CDR1 is SGHTA and CDR2 FQGNSA. This CDR3 spans 15 amino acids. The V segment lost 5 bases and the J segment 3 bases; nucleotides outside the gene matches: 7. The CDR3 loop reads CASSRTGLLYNEQFF. CDR3 nucleotide sequence: TGTGCCAGCAGCCGGACGGGACTACTCTACAATGAGCAGTTCTTC.

The V and J genes are TRBV6-5 and TRBJ1-1; D remains ambiguous. The V end was cut by 11 bases, the J end by 0 bases, with 7 bases between. CDR1 and CDR2 from the germline V gene are MNHEY and SVGAGI. This CDR3 spans 11 amino acids. The CDR3 loop reads CAVDLNTEAFF. Written as DNA, the CDR3 is TGTGCCGTCGACTTGAACACTGAAGCTTTCTTT.

With respect to this clone: Relative to the germline gene, one junction end is altered; a read error may explain this. J is TRBJ2-1 and V is TRBV7-9, with D possibly matching TRBD1 (6 bases). This CDR3 comprises 12 residues. CDR1 is SEHNR and CDR2 is FQNEAQ in the germline V gene (reference sequence). The CDR3 region is CASSPGDASWVF. The CDR3 nucleotides are TGTGCCAGCAGCCCAGGGGATGCTAGTTGGGTCTTC.

CDR3 sequence: CASSLRVTGANVLTF. CDR3 DNA sequence: TGTGCCAGCAGCTTACGAGTAACTGGGGCCAACGTCCTGACTTTC. The V call is TRBV7-8, the J call TRBJ2-6; D unresolved. CDR3 length equals 15 residues. The V end was cut by 2 bases, the J end by 2 bases, with 7 bases between. Germline V gene sequence: CDR1 SGHVS, CDR2 FQNEAQ.

This clone was found many times. The V and J genes are TRBV4-3 and TRBJ2-3; TRBD1 agrees at 8 bases. CDR3 length: 18 amino acids. V was pared by 4 bases and J by 1 base, with 13 bases of the junction left unmatched. Germline lookup yields CDR1 LGHNA and CDR2 YSLEER. The CDR3 loop is CASSPAPRGQGRTDTQYF. As DNA, the CDR3 is TGCGCCAGCAGCCCGGCTCCCCGCGGACAGGGACGCACAGATACGCAGTATTTT.

The chain couples TRBV19 to TRBJ2-3; D gene unclear. The CDR3 sequence is 14 residues long. The V end was cut by 1 base, the J end by 2 bases, with 7 bases between. Per the germline V gene, CDR1 is LNHDA and CDR2 is SQIVND (reference sequence). CDR3: CASSIGIYTDTQYF. CDR3 DNA: TGTGCCAGTAGTATAGGGATTTACACAGATACGCAGTATTTT. The entire variable domain, with the rest obtained from reference TRBV19 and TRBJ2-3, is as follows: DGGITQSPKYLFRKEGQNVTLSCEQNLNHDAMYWYRQDPGQGLRLIYYSQIVNDFQKGDIAEGYSVSREKKESFPLTVTSAQKNPTAFYLCASSIGIYTDTQYFGPGTRLTVL.

The chain couples TRBV7-6 to TRBJ1-4; 11 bases fit TRBD1. The length of the CDR3 is 15 residues. V lost 5 bases and J lost 7; bases outside the gene matches: 6. Germline-derived CDR1 and CDR2 are SGHVS and FNYEAQ. The CDR3 reads CASSLRTGGPEKLFF. CDR3 DNA sequence: TGTGCCAGCAGCCTCCGGACAGGGGGCCCTGAAAAACTGTTTTTT.